The 13 T cell receptor beta chains below come from one sample, sequenced in a study of CD8+ T cells in alopecia areata (dated by TCRdb to the late 2010s). What this sample's time point label stands for: around 24 weeks on oral tofacitinib. Taken with the paper, the label for treatment or condition translates to: oral pan-JAK inhibitor, 5-10 mg twice daily. The method was the immunoSEQ multiplex PCR assay. RNA was extracted from all samples and reverse transcribed into cDNA as template for TCR sequencing. In TCRdb, the immuneACCESS table is reduced to in-frame sequences with V and J assigned. These tables do not hold every clone; where another copy was compared, an unresolved V gene accounts for under half, and the others remain unexplained. The sample table records about 200,000 clones; about 62% of these occur just once. The ten largest make up roughly 5% of the sample. The starting material was CD4+ T cells sorted from blood, obtained at week 24, from a patient treated with tofacitinib. The receptors come from a human donor with alopecia areata.

The V and J genes are TRBV7-2 and TRBJ2-1; tentative D call: TRBD1 (6 bases). CDR1 is SGHTA and CDR2 is FQGNSA in the germline V gene. The CDR3 loop spans 13 amino acids. The V and J ends lost 1 base and 5 bases respectively, with 6 bases between them. CDR3 region: CASSLDRDNEQFF. CDR3 nucleotide sequence: TGTGCCAGCAGCTTAGACAGGGACAATGAGCAGTTCTTC. Combining the CDR3 with reference TRBV7-2 and TRBJ2-1 gives the whole variable domain GAGVSQSPSNKVTEKGKDVELRCDPISGHTALYWYRQSLGQGLEFLIYFQGNSAPDKSGLPSDRFSAERTGGSVSTLTIQRTQQEDSAVYLCASSLDRDNEQFFGPGTRLTVL.

V is TRBV27 and J is TRBJ2-3; TRBD1 aligns across 9 bases. V shed 3 bases and J 4 bases; nucleotides not matched to a gene: 5. This CDR3 has 15 amino acids. Per the germline V gene, CDR1 is MNHEY and CDR2 is SMNVEV (reference sequence). In DNA form, the CDR3 reads TGTGCCAGCAGTTTGCGGACAGGGGCCCCAGATACGCAGTATTTT. Its protein product is CASSLRTGAPDTQYF.

This sequence joins TRBV29-1 and TRBJ2-2; D may match TRBD1 or TRBD2 (8 bases each). V lost 7 bases and J lost 2, with 17 bases in between. The CDR3 spans 15 residues. Per germline, CDR1 SQVTM and CDR2 ANQGSEA. CDR3: CSASGGTGNTGELFF. CDR3 sequence (DNA): TGCAGCGCCTCGGGGGGGACAGGCAACACCGGGGAGCTGTTTTTT.

The V call is TRBV2, the J call TRBJ2-5, with D possibly being TRBD1 (5 bases). Germline loops: CDR1 SNHLY, CDR2 FYNNEI. This CDR3 is built from 10 residues. CDR3: CARGQETQYF. The CDR3 nucleotides are TGTGCTAGGGGACAAGAGACCCAGTACTTC.

The rearrangement uses TRBV7-6 and TRBJ1-5; no firm D call. CDR3 size: 13 residues. CDR1 is SGHVS, CDR2 FNYEAQ, per germline. Between the trimmed V and J ends, which lost 8 bases and 6 bases, there was a span of 14 bases. CDR3 sequence (DNA): TGTGCCAGCTCGGGCCCGGGTGGTCAGCCCCAGCATTTT. It is translated as CASSGPGGQPQHF. The variable domain in full, with the rest retrieved from reference TRBV7-6 and TRBJ1-5, is GAGVSQSPRYKVTKRGQDVALRCDPISGHVSLYWYRQALGQGPEFLTYFNYEAQQDKSGLPNDRFSAERPEGSISTLTIQRTEQRDSAMYRCASSGPGGQPQHFGDGTRLSIL.

This clone was picked up a small number of times. This chain links TRBV19 with TRBJ2-3; 9 positions agree with TRBD1. The germline CDR1 and CDR2 sequences are LNHDA and SQIVND (reference sequence). J gave up 0 bases and V 6 bases, and 7 bases lay outside the gene matches. The CDR3 sequence is 16 residues long. The DNA of the CDR3 is TGTGCCAGTAGGAGAATGACAGGGGGAAGCACAGATACGCAGTATTTT. Translated: CASRRMTGGSTDTQYF.

This rearrangement joins TRBV25-1 to TRBJ1-6, with D unresolved. CDR3 length: 12 residues. V was trimmed by 5 bases and J by 4 bases, leaving 3 bases between them. In germline, CDR1 is MGHDK, CDR2 SYGVNS. The CDR3 here is CASSSYNSPLHF. The DNA for the CDR3 is TGTGCCAGCAGTAGTTATAATTCACCCCTCCACTTT.

The chain recombines TRBV30 with TRBJ2-1; tentative D call: TRBD2 (6 bases). The CDR3 length is 17 residues. Germline V gives CDR1 GTSNPN, CDR2 SVGIG (reference sequence). V was trimmed by 8 bases and J by 0 bases, leaving 23 bases between them. CDR3 sequence reads: CALESGLNTFSYNEQFF. The CDR3 nucleotides are TGTGCCCTCGAAAGCGGGCTGAACACATTCTCCTACAATGAGCAGTTCTTC.

CDR3 nucleotide sequence: TGTGCCAGCAGCTTGCCCGGGGGAGGGTCATATAATGAGCAGTTCTTC. Its translation is CASSLPGGGSYNEQFF. This chain connects TRBV5-4 to TRBJ2-1; 7 nucleotides align to TRBD2. Germline V gene lookup returns CDR1 SGHNT and CDR2 YYREEE (reference sequence). V lost 1 base to trimming and J lost 7 bases; unmatched junction nucleotides: 11. The CDR3 extends over 16 amino acids.

The chain joins TRBV11-1 to TRBJ2-7; D is unresolved. The germline V gene has CDR1 SGHAT and CDR2 FQDESV (reference sequence). The CDR3 is 15 amino acids. V shed 4 bases and J shed 7 bases, with 20 bases lying between them. This chain's CDR3 is CASSSRQSIHGEQYF. The DNA for the CDR3 is TGTGCCAGCAGCTCGCGCCAGTCCATCCACGGGGAGCAGTACTTC.

The gene calls are TRBV10-3 and TRBJ2-1; D might be TRBD2 (5 bases). V was shortened by 0 bases and J by 6 bases, with 6 bases between the two germline ends. This CDR3 has 13 residues. CDR1 ENHRY and CDR2 SYGVKD come from the germline V gene. The chain's CDR3 is CAISESEGNEQFF. The CDR3 DNA follows: TGTGCCATCAGTGAGTCCGAGGGCAATGAGCAGTTCTTC.

The chain recombines TRBV29-1 with TRBJ2-2; 9 nucleotides line up with TRBD1. The CDR3 runs to 14 residues. Trimming removed 6 bases from V and 4 bases from J; junction bases left unmatched: 6. CDR1 and CDR2 (germline): SQVTM, ANQGSEA. CDR3 nucleotides: TGCAGCGTCACAGGGGGCAGAGCCACCGGGGAGCTGTTTTTT. This gives the protein CSVTGGRATGELFF.

The chain is built from TRBV15 and TRBJ2-6; D gene unclear. Germline CDR1 reads LNHNV; CDR2 reads YYDKDF (reference sequence). This CDR3 is 15 amino acids long. Trimming took 3 bases from V and 1 from J, leaving 7 bases between them. As DNA, the CDR3 is TGTGCCACCAGCAGGGCAGGATCTGGGGCCAACGTCCTGACTTTC. Protein: CATSRAGSGANVLTF.